Presented here are 13 T cell receptor beta chains from one specimen sequenced in a study. TCRdb reprocessed the 5' RACE reads via MiXCR and lists one record per CDR3 protein. Of some 54,000 distinct CDR3 sequences listed, about 15% are singletons. Material for sequencing was naive CD4+ T cells sorted from blood. Subset given: naive CD4+ T cells, CD4+CD45RA+CD25-. These receptors all stem from a female donor with breast cancer.

As DNA, the CDR3 is TGTGCCAGCAGCTCGATTAGGGCCTCGGGCACTGAAGCTTTCTTT. This encodes CASSSIRASGTEAFF. The chain is built from TRBV6-6 and TRBJ1-1; no reliable D call. CDR1 is MNHNY and CDR2 is SVGAGI in the germline V gene (reference sequence). The CDR3 covers 15 residues. V gave up 6 bases and J gave up 4 bases, with 18 bases separating them.

This clonotype has a handful of counts. J is TRBJ2-1 and V is TRBV5-1; 10 nucleotides line up with TRBD2. The V and J ends lost 6 bases and 8 bases, in that order; junction bases with no gene match: 5. CDR1 is SGHRS and CDR2 is YFSETQ in the germline V gene. The CDR3 covers 13 residues. The CDR3 sequence: CASTSSGSYEQFF. The DNA of the CDR3 is TGCGCCAGCACTTCTAGCGGGAGCTATGAGCAGTTCTTC.

As for this clonotype: A much larger clone lies one base from this, so it may be a read error. The CDR3 ends on some other residue instead of the conserved phenylalanine or tryptophan, so this is likely a read error. The V and J genes are TRBV20-1 and TRBJ1-1; 7 bases line up with TRBD1. CDR1 and CDR2 (germline): DFQATT, SNEGSKA (reference sequence). J lost 1 base, V lost 3 bases, and 5 bases had no gene match. There are 14 residues in the CDR3. The CDR3 sequence: CSARGTVTNTEAFC. The DNA for the CDR3 is TGCAGTGCTAGGGGGACAGTAACGAACACTGAAGCTTTCTGT.

This clonotype appeared many times. V and J are TRBV20-1 and TRBJ1-1; unclear D gene. The CDR3 is made up of 10 amino acids. The V gene lost 3 bases and the J gene lost 4 bases, with 3 bases spanning the gap. In germline, CDR1 is DFQATT, CDR2 SNEGSKA (reference sequence). The CDR3 here is CSARGTEAFF. The CDR3 DNA reads as TGCAGTGCTAGGGGCACTGAAGCTTTCTTT.

The chain combines TRBV5-1 with TRBJ1-2; 9 bases map to TRBD1. Trimming removed 0 bases from V and 7 bases from J; junction bases left unmatched: 7. The CDR3 is 15 residues long. CDR1 is SGHRS, CDR2 YFSETQ, per germline. In DNA form, the CDR3 reads TGCGCCAGCAGCTTGGTGAGCGGGACAGGGTCTGGCTACACCTTC. Protein sequence: CASSLVSGTGSGYTF.

This clonotype was counted between two and nine times. The gene calls are TRBV29-1 and TRBJ2-2; D gene uncertain. In germline, CDR1 is SQVTM, CDR2 ANQGSEA. This CDR3 is built from 12 residues. The V gene lost 0 bases and the J gene lost 3 bases, with 2 bases spanning the gap. CDR3 coding DNA: TGCAGCGTTGAAGAATACACCGGGGAGCTGTTTTTT. Amino acids: CSVEEYTGELFF.

The chain uses TRBV5-1 and TRBJ2-7; D perhaps matches TRBD2 (6 bases). V lost 0 bases and J lost 9, with 13 bases in between. CDR1 is SGHRS, CDR2 YFSETQ, per germline. CDR3 length equals 13 residues. The CDR3 region has the DNA TGCGCCAGCAGCTTGGACGCAGCTAGCGCGCAGTACTTC. Amino acid sequence: CASSLDAASAQYF.

DNA for the CDR3: TGTGCCAGCAGCATCAGGGTCGGCAATCAGCCCCAGCATTTT. Its translation: CASSIRVGNQPQHF. The chain combines TRBV7-2 with TRBJ1-5, with D possibly being TRBD1 (5 bases). The CDR3 runs to 14 residues. With 5 bases removed from V and 2 bases from J, the gap between germline ends came to 10 bases. CDR1 and CDR2 (germline): SGHTA, FQGNSA. The variable domain in full, completed from reference TRBV7-2 and TRBJ1-5, reads GAGVSQSPSNKVTEKGKDVELRCDPISGHTALYWYRQSLGQGLEFLIYFQGNSAPDKSGLPSDRFSAERTGGSVSTLTIQRTQQEDSAVYLCASSIRVGNQPQHFGDGTRLSIL.

This clonotype was observed a single time. The rearrangement joins TRBV5-5 to TRBJ1-3; D ambiguous. The CDR3 runs to 14 residues. With 0 bases removed from V and 0 bases from J, the gap between germline ends came to 4 bases. CDR1 is SGHKS and CDR2 is YYEKEE in the germline V gene (reference sequence). The CDR3 sequence: CASSLANSGNTIYF. CDR3 DNA sequence: TGTGCCAGCAGCTTGGCCAACTCTGGAAACACCATATATTTT.

In the case of this clonotype: The CDR3 does not end in the conserved phenylalanine or tryptophan, so this is likely a read error. The rearrangement links TRBV7-9 to TRBJ1-2, with TRBD1 as a possible D gene (5 bases). Between the trimmed V and J ends, which lost 5 bases and 6 bases, there was a span of 13 bases. The CDR3 covers 13 residues. Germline V gene data show CDR1 as SEHNR and CDR2 as FQNEAQ (reference sequence). CDR3 in amino acids: CASSQQGVNGYTV. CDR3 coding DNA: TGTGCCAGCAGCCAGCAGGGTGTCAATGGCTACACCGTC.

The chain combines TRBV20-1 with TRBJ1-5; D uncertain. This CDR3 has 14 amino acids. The V end was cut by 3 bases, the J end by 5 bases, with 14 bases between. Germline CDR1 DFQATT, CDR2 SNEGSKA (reference sequence). The DNA for the CDR3 is TGCAGTGCTAGTGACGGGCAGGCCCATCAGCCCCAGCATTTT. Its protein product is CSASDGQAHQPQHF.

The J gene is TRBJ1-6, the V gene TRBV5-6; possibly TRBD1 for D (5 bases). The CDR3 length is 17 residues. The germline gives CDR1 SGHDT, CDR2 YYEEEE. Trimming took off 2 bases at V and 0 bases at J, with 12 bases between the two ends. The CDR3 sequence: CASSLSRGSSYNSPLHF. The CDR3, as DNA: TGTGCCAGCAGCTTATCTCGGGGGAGCTCCTATAATTCACCCCTCCACTTT.

There are many counts of this clonotype. This chain uses TRBV7-2 with TRBJ1-5, with D possibly TRBD1 on 5 matching bases. Germline CDR1 reads SGHTA; CDR2 reads FQGNSA. Trimming took 5 bases from V and 9 from J, leaving 11 bases between them. This CDR3 has 12 residues. The DNA of the CDR3 is TGTGCCAGCAGCACCCCGAGGGGGCCCCAGCATTTT. It translates to CASSTPRGPQHF.